Below, one T cell receptor (beta chain) is given with its context. This entry comes from a study of blood T cell repertoires in COVID-19. Trimming took 2 bases from V and 7 from J; bases not matched to a gene: 14. Germline assignment: CDR1 MNHNS and CDR2 SASEGT. The CDR3 runs 17 residues. Source study methods: The assay estimated nucleated cells by amplifying reference gene primers. This table comes from immunoSEQ multiplex PCR, and its TCRdb copy is limited to in-frame clones, with some not included. The D gene and trimming were derived from the DNA, and the V and J assignments and clone size from that table. The data hold 55,000 to 85,000 clones, with about four fifths observed a single time.

The genes are TRBV6-1 and TRBJ2-5, with 9 nucleotides matching TRBD2. The clonotype originates from an older woman with acute or convalescent COVID-19. The material sequenced was peripheral blood. The CDR3 protein is CASSEWLAGQYGATQYF. CDR3 DNA: TGTGCCAGCAGTGAATGGCTAGCGGGACAGTACGGAGCGACCCAGTACTTC.